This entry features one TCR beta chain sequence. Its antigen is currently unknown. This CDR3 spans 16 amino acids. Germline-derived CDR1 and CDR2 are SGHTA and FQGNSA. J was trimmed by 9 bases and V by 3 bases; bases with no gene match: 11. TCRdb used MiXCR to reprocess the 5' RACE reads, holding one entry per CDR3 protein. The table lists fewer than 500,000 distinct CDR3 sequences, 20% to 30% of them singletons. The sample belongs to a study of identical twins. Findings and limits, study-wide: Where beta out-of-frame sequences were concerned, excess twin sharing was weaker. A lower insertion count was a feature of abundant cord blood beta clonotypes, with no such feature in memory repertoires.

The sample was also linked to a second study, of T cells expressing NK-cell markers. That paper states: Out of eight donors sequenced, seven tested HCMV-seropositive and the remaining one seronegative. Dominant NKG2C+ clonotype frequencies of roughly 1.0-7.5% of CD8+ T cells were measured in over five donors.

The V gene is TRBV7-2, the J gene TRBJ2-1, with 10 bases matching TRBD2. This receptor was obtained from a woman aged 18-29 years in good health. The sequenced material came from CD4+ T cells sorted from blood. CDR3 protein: CASSFSLAGDRPEQFF. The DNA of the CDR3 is TGTGCCAGCAGCTTTTCCCTAGCGGGAGATCGCCCTGAGCAGTTCTTC.